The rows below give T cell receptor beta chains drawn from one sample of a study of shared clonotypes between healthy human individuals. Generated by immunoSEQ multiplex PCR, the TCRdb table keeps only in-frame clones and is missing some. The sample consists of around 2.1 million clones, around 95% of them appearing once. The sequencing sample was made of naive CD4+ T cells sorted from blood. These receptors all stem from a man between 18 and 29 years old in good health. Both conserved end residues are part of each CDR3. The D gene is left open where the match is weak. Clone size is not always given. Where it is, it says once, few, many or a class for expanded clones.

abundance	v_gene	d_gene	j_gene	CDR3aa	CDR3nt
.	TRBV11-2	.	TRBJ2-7	CASSLYGGSYEQYF	TGTGCCAGCAGCTTATACGGCGGCTCCTACGAGCAGTACTTC
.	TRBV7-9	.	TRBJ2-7	CASTLGRGPSSYEQYF	TGTGCCAGCACCCTAGGCAGGGGTCCTAGCTCCTACGAGCAGTACTTC
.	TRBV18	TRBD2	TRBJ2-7	CASSPGGRTSATYEQYF	TGTGCCAGCTCACCAGGAGGACGAACTAGCGCGACCTACGAGCAGTACTTC
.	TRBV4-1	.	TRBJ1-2	CASSQDEGMGYGYTF	TGCGCCAGCAGCCAAGATGAGGGGATGGGGTATGGCTACACCTTC
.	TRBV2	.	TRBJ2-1	CASDATGGAYLSEQFF	TGTGCCAGCGACGCCACGGGCGGGGCTTACCTTTCGGAGCAGTTCTTC
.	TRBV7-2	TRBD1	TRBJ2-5	CASSRQGVETQYF	TGTGCCAGCAGCCGTCAGGGGGTAGAGACCCAGTACTTC
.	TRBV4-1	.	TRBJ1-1	CASSQERARGAFF	TGCGCCAGCAGCCAAGAACGGGCGAGGGGAGCTTTCTTT
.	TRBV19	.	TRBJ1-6	CASSPSGLINSPLHF	TGTGCCAGTAGTCCAAGCGGGCTGATCAATTCACCCCTCCACTTT
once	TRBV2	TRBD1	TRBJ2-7	CASSGRQGTGEQYF	TGTGCCAGCAGTGGTCGACAGGGTACGGGAGAGCAGTACTTC
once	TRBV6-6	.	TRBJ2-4	CASSPEYGTTKNIQYF	TGTGCCAGCAGCCCAGAATACGGGACGACCAAAAACATTCAGTACTTC
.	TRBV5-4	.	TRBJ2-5	CASSLQGTQYF	TGTGCCAGCAGCTTACAGGGCACCCAGTACTTC
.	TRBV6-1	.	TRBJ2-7	CASSELVGTEQYF	TGTGCCAGCAGTGAATTAGTGGGGACCGAGCAGTACTTC
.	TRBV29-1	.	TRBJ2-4	CSVEEGTRNIQYF	TGCAGCGTTGAAGAAGGGACGCGAAACATTCAGTACTTC
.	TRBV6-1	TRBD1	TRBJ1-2	CASSPRQGLNYGYTF	TGTGCCAGCAGTCCCCGACAGGGGCTCAACTATGGCTACACCTTC
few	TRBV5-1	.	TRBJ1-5	CASSLDADSFNQPQHF	TGCGCCAGCAGCTTGGACGCCGACAGCTTCAATCAGCCCCAGCATTTT
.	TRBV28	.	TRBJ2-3	CASSTLMESTDTQYF	TGTGCCAGCAGTACTTTGATGGAAAGCACAGATACGCAGTATTTT
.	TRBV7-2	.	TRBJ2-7	CASSYSTGTFPDEQYF	TGTGCCAGCAGCTATTCGACCGGGACTTTTCCAGACGAGCAGTACTTC
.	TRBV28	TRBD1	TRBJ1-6	CASNRDRSSYNSPLHF	TGTGCCAGCAATCGGGACAGGAGCTCCTATAATTCACCCCTCCACTTT
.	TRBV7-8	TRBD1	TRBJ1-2	CASSLIGQGHYGYTF	TGTGCCAGCAGCTTAATTGGACAGGGACACTATGGCTACACCTTC
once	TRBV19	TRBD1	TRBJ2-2	CASSMLGTGGYTGELFF	TGTGCCAGTAGTATGCTCGGGACAGGGGGGTACACCGGGGAGCTGTTTTTT
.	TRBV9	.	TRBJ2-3	CASSVTGGLAASTDTQYF	TGTGCCAGCAGCGTCACTGGGGGATTAGCGGCATCCACAGATACGCAGTATTTT
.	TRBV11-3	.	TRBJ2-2	CASSLSEWQGDTGELFF	TGTGCCAGCAGCTTATCGGAGTGGCAGGGTGACACCGGGGAGCTGTTTTTT
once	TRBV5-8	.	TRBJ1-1	CASSTSTPNTEAFF	TGTGCCAGCAGTACCTCAACTCCGAACACTGAAGCTTTCTTT
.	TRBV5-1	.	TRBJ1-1	CASSGGTRNTEAFF	TGCGCCAGCAGTGGGGGCACCCGGAACACTGAAGCTTTCTTT
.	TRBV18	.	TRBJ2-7	CASSPDLSDEQYF	TGTGCCAGCTCACCAGACCTGTCCGACGAGCAGTACTTC
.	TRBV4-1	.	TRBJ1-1	CASSQVRTPTNTEAFF	TGCGCCAGCAGCCAAGTTCGGACACCGACGAACACTGAAGCTTTCTTT
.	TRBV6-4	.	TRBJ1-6	CASSDSAGVNSPLHF	TGTGCCAGCAGTGACTCGGCAGGGGTCAATTCACCCCTCCACTTT
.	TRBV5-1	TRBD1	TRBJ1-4	CASSFWTGDEKLFF	TGCGCCAGCAGCTTTTGGACAGGGGATGAAAAACTGTTTTTT
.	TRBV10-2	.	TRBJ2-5	CASGGVTTQETQYF	TGCGCCAGTGGAGGAGTTACTACCCAAGAGACCCAGTACTTC
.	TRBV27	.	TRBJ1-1	CASSSPDRRTQAFF	TGTGCCAGCAGTTCTCCGGACAGACGAACCCAAGCTTTCTTT
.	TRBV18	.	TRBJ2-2	CASSAVARNTGELFF	TGTGCCAGCTCAGCTGTAGCGCGGAACACCGGGGAGCTGTTTTTT
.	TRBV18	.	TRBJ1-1	CASSPPGAALNTEAFF	TGTGCCAGCTCACCACCGGGCGCGGCTCTGAACACTGAAGCTTTCTTT
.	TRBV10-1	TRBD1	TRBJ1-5	CASSEDRGEGKQPQHF	TGCGCCAGCAGTGAGGACAGGGGGGAGGGGAAGCAGCCCCAGCATTTT
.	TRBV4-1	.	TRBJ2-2	CASSPNGLPTGELFF	TGCGCCAGCAGCCCAAATGGACTACCCACCGGGGAGCTGTTTTTT
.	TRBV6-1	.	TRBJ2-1	CASTLGQGRNEQFF	TGTGCCAGCACCCTGGGGCAGGGGAGGAATGAGCAGTTCTTC
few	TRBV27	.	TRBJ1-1	CASTRRENTEAFF	TGTGCCAGCACCCGTCGAGAGAACACTGAAGCTTTCTTT
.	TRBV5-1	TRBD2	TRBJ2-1	CASSEGLAFYNEQFF	TGCGCCAGCAGCGAGGGACTAGCGTTCTACAATGAGCAGTTCTTC
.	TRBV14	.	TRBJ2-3	CASRAWQSSDTQYF	TGTGCCAGCAGAGCGTGGCAAAGTTCAGATACGCAGTATTTT
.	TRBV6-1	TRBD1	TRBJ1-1	CASSPRQGRNTEAFF	TGTGCCAGCAGCCCTAGACAGGGAAGGAACACTGAAGCTTTCTTT
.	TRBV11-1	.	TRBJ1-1	CASSLLRRVDTEAFF	TGTGCCAGCAGCTTGTTACGGCGGGTTGACACTGAAGCTTTCTTT